The entry below describes one T cell receptor beta chain. cDNA came from roughly 0.53 to 1 ug RNA primed by random hexamers. TCRdb reanalysed the immunoSEQ multiplex PCR reads using MiXCR and keeps one entry per CDR3 protein. The data contain about 130,000 distinct CDR3 sequences, about 90% of them singletons. The record originates from a study of CD8 T cells in Susac syndrome. Trimming pared 2 bases from V and 6 bases from J, leaving 8 bases between. This CDR3 is 13 amino acids long. CDR1 is MDHEN and CDR2 is SYDVKM in the germline V gene. Sequenced sample: CD8+ T cells from PBMCs. V usage is TRBV28 and J usage is TRBJ2-1; unclear D gene. The receptor was isolated from a human donor with multiple sclerosis. CDR3: CASSLVGFNEQFF. Written as DNA, the CDR3 is TGTGCCAGCAGTTTAGTCGGGTTCAATGAGCAGTTCTTC.